In its sample, the clone carrying this TCR beta chain was seen many times. The antigen remains unidentified. This sample stems from a study of T cells after yellow fever vaccination. Study findings and constraints: Peaking faster, on day 5 versus 15, the secondary response was nonetheless weaker.

They built TCR cDNA with 5'RACE template switching, a step that put in a universal primer site and UMIs. TCRdb ran MiXCR on the 5' RACE reads and lists one entry per CDR3 protein. The data contain 170,000 or so distinct CDR3 sequences, 9.3% of them singletons. The germline V and J ends were trimmed by 1 base and 0 bases, with 13 bases remaining between them. The length of the CDR3 is 16 residues. Germline loops: CDR1 LGHNA, CDR2 YSLEER. The source material was CD8+ T cells sorted from PBMCs, sampled 45 days after the yellow fever booster vaccination. The chain couples TRBV4-3 to TRBJ2-7, with D possibly being TRBD2 (5 bases). The receptor's source is a man aged 18 to 30 who received the YFV17D yellow fever vaccine. The CDR3 is CASSQARRLASYEQYF. The CDR3 DNA is TGCGCCAGCAGCCAAGCGCGGAGGCTTGCCTCCTACGAGCAGTACTTC.